Given below is one T cell receptor (beta chain) in context. The CDR3 is made up of 15 amino acids. The use of a sample-barcoded 5' primer and a J-beta primer mix characterized a second PCR of roughly 7 to 12 cycles. MiXCR, run by TCRdb on the 5' RACE reads, gives a single entry per CDR3 protein. The table records 650,000 or so distinct CDR3 sequences, approximately 52% of them present only once. This entry belongs to a study of blood T cells in healthy people across ages. The sample taken for sequencing was blood. The rearrangement links TRBV21-1 to TRBJ1-5; the table gives TRBD1 as D, unverified against the DNA. TRBV21-1 is given as a pseudogene. This receptor was taken from a woman of 80 years or more in good health. CDR3 sequence: CASSQGNRGSQPQHF. The DNA of the CDR3 is TGTGCCAGCAGCCAGGGGAACAGGGGAAGTCAGCCCCAGCATTTT.